Here is one T cell receptor (beta chain) with its context. Its antigen is not identified. Naive CD8 isolation took CD45RO-negative cells positively selected for CCR7 and excluded terminally differentiated effector memory CD45RA+ cells. The CDR3 length is 14 residues. Trimming shortened V by 8 bases and J by 1 base, and 13 bases separated the two germline ends. The germline CDR1 and CDR2 sequences are MDHEN and SYDVKM. This specimen belongs to a study of shared clonotypes between healthy human individuals. About the study: A donor's plate count was three for CD4 naive and three for CD4 memory; CD8 naive had two and CD8 memory one. The study, taken as a whole, reports: Limited genetic and exposure-history diversity came from having few donors.

Some 30,000 T cell genomes (approximately 190 ng DNA) went into each sorted-subset replicate. Method: immunoSEQ multiplex PCR; TCRdb's copy keeps in-frame clones and lacks some. The sample yields around 2.1 million clones, 85% to 95% seen once. The rearrangement uses TRBV28 and TRBJ2-3; D not certain. The sample taken for sequencing was naive CD8+ T cells from PBMCs. The sequence came from a young man in good health. Some clones in this sample may be carry-over from other donors' samples. CDR3: CASGRAGGTDTQYF. Here the CDR3 DNA reads TGTGCCAGCGGCCGGGCCGGAGGCACAGATACGCAGTATTTT.